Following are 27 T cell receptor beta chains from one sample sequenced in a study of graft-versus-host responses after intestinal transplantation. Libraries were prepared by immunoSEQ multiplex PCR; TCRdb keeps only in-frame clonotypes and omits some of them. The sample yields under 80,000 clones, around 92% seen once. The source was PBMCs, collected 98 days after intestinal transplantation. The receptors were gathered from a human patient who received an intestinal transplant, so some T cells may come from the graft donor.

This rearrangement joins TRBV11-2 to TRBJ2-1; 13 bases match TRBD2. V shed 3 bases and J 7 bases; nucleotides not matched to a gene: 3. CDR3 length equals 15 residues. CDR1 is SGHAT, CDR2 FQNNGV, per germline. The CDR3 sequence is CASSLGTSGTNEQFF. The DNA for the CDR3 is TGTGCCAGCAGCTTGGGGACTAGCGGGACAAATGAGCAGTTCTTC.

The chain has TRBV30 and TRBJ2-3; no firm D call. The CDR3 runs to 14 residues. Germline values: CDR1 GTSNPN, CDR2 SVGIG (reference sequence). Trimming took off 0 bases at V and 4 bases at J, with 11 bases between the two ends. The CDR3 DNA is TGTGCCTGGAGTGTACGAGAGGAGTCAGATACGCAGTATTTT. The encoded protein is CAWSVREESDTQYF. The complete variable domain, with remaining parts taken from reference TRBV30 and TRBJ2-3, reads SQTIHQWPATLVQPVGSPLSLECTVEGTSNPNLYWYRQAAGRGLQLLFYSVGIGQISSEVPQNLSASRPQDRQFILSSKKLLLSDSGFYLCAWSVREESDTQYFGPGTRLTVL.

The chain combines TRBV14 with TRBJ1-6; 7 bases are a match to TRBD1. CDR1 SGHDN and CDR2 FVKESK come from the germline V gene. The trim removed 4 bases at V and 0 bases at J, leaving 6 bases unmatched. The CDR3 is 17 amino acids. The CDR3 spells CASSPGTASSYNSPLHF. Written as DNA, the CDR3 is TGTGCCAGCAGCCCGGGGACAGCTAGCTCCTATAATTCACCCCTCCACTTT.

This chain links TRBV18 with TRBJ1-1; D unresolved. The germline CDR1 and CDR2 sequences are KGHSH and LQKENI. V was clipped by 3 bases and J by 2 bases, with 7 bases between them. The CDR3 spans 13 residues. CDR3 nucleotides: TGTGCCAGCTCACCGGAGGCCAACACTGAAGCTTTCTTT. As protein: CASSPEANTEAFF.

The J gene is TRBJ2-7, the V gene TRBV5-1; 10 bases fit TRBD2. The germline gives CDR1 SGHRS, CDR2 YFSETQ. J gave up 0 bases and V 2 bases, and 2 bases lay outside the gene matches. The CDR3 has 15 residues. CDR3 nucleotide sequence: TGCGCCAGCAGCTTTGGACTAGCGGCCTCCTACGAGCAGTACTTC. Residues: CASSFGLAASYEQYF.

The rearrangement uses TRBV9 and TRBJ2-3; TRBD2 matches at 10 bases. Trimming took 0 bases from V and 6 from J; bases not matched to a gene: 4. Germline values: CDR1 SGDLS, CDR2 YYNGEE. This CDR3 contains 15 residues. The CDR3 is CASSVVAGGLDTQYF. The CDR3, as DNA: TGTGCCAGCAGCGTAGTAGCGGGAGGCTTGGATACGCAGTATTTT.

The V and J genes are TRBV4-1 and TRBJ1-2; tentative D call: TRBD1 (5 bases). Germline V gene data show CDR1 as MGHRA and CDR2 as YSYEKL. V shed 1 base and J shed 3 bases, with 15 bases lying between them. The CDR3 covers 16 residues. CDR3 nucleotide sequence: TGCGCCAGCAGCCAAGGGGGGGGGAGTATCGACTATGGCTACACCTTC. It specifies CASSQGGGSIDYGYTF.

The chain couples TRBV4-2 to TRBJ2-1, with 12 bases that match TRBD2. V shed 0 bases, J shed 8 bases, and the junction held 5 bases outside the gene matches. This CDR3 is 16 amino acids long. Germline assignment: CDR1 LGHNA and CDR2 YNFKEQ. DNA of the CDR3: TGTGCCAGCAGCCAAGATAGACTAGCGGGAGACCATGAGCAGTTCTTC. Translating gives CASSQDRLAGDHEQFF.

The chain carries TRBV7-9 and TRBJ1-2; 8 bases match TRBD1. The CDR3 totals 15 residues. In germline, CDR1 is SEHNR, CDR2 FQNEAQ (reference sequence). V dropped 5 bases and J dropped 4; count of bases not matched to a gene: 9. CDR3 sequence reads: CASSPSGQGGYGYTF. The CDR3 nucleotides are TGTGCCAGCAGCCCCTCCGGACAGGGCGGCTATGGCTACACCTTC.

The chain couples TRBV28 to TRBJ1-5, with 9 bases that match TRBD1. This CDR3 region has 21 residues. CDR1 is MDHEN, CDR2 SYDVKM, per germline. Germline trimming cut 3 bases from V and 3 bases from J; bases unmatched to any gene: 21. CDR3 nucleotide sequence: TGTGCCAGCAGTTTTGCGAGAGGTGGGTGGGGACAGGGAGCCTCCAATCAGCCCCAGCATTTT. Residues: CASSFARGGWGQGASNQPQHF.

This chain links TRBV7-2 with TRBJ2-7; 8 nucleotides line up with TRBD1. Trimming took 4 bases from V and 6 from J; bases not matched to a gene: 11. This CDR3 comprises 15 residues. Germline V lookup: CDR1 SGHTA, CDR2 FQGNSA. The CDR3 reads CASSCLCRTGREQYF. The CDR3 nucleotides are TGTGCCAGCAGCTGCTTATGCCGGACAGGGCGCGAGCAGTACTTC.

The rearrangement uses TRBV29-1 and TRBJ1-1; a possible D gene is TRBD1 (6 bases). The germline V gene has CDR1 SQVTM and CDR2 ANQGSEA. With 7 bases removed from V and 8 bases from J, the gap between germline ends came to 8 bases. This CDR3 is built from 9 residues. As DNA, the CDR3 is TGCAGCGACGGGGGCGAAGCTTTCTTT. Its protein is CSDGGEAFF.

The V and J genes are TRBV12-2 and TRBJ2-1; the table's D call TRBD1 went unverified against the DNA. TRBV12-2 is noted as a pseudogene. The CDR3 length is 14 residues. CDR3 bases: TGTGCAAGTCGCTGTGGACAGGACTACAATGAGCAGTTCTTC. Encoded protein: CASRCGQDYNEQFF.

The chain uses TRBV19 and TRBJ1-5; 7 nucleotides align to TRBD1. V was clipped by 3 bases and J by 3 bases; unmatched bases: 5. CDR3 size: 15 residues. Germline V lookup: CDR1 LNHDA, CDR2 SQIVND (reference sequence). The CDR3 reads CASSIPDRANQPQHF. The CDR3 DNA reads TGTGCCAGTAGTATCCCTGACAGGGCCAATCAGCCCCAGCATTTT.

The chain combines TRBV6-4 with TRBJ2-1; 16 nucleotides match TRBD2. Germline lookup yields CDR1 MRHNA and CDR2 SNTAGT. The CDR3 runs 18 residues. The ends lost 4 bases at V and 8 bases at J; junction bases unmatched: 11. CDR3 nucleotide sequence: TGTGCCAGCAGTGTACAACCAGGGACTAGCGGGAGGGTACATGAGCAGTTCTTC. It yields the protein CASSVQPGTSGRVHEQFF.

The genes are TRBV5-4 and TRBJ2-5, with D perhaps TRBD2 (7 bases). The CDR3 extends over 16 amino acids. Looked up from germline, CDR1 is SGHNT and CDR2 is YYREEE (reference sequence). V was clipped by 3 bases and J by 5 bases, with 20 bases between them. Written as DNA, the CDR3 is TGTGCCAGCAGCTACCTACGGGGGGCTTCCGAGGAGACCCAGTACTTC. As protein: CASSYLRGASEETQYF.

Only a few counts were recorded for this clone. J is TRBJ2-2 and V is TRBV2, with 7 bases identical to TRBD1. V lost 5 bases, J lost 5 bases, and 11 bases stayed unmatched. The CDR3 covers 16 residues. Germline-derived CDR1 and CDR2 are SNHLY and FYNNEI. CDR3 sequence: CASSPSTGAGTGELFF. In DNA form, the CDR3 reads TGTGCCAGCAGTCCCTCCACAGGGGCCGGGACCGGGGAGCTGTTTTTT.

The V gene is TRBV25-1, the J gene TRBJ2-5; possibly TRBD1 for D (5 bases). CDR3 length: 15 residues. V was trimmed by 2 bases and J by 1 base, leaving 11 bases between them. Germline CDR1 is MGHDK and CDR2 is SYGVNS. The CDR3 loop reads CASSETGRPQETQYF. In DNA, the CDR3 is TGTGCCAGCAGTGAAACAGGACGCCCCCAAGAGACCCAGTACTTC. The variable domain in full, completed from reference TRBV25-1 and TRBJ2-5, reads EADIYQTPRYLVIGTGKKITLECSQTMGHDKMYWYQQDPGMELHLIHYSYGVNSTEKGDLSSESTVSRIRTEHFPLTLESARPSHTSQYLCASSETGRPQETQYFGPGTRLLVL.

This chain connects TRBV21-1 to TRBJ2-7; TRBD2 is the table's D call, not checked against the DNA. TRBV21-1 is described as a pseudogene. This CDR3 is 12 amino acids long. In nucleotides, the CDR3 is TGTGCCAGCAGCCCCTTCTCCTACGAGCAGTACTTC. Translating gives CASSPFSYEQYF.

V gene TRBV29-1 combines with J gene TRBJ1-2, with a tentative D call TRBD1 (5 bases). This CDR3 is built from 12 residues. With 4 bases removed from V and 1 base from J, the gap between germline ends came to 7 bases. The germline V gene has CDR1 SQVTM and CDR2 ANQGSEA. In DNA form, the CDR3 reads TGCAGCGTTGGACAGTTTAACTATGGCTACACCTTC. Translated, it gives CSVGQFNYGYTF.

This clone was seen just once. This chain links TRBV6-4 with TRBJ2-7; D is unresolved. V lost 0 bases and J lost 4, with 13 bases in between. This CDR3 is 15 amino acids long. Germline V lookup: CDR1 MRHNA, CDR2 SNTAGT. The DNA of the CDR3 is TGTGCCAGCAGTGACTCGACACAGACCTTTTACGAGCAGTACTTC. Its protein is CASSDSTQTFYEQYF.

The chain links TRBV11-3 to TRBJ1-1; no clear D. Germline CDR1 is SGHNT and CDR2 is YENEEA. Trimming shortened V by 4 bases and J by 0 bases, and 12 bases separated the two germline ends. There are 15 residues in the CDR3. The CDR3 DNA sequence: TGTGCCAGCAGCTCCAGAGACAAAATGAACACTGAAGCTTTCTTT. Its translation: CASSSRDKMNTEAFF.

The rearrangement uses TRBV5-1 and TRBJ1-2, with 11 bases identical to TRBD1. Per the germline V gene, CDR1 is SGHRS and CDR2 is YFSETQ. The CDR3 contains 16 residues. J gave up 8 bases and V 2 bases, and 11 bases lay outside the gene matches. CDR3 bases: TGCGCCAGCAGCTTTGCGACCGGGACAGGGGGAGGGGGCTACACCTTC. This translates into CASSFATGTGGGGYTF. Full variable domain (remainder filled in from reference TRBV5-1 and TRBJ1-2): KAGVTQTPRYLIKTRGQQVTLSCSPISGHRSVSWYQQTPGQGLQFLFEYFSETQRNKGNFPGRFSGRQFSNSRSEMNVSTLELGDSALYLCASSFATGTGGGGYTFGSGTRLTVV.

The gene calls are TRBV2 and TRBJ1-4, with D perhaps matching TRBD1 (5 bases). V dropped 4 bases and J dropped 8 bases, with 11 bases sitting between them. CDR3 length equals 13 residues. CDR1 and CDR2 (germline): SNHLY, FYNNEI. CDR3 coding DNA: TGTGCCAGCAGTGGGCAGGGTAACGAAAAACTGTTTTTT. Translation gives CASSGQGNEKLFF.

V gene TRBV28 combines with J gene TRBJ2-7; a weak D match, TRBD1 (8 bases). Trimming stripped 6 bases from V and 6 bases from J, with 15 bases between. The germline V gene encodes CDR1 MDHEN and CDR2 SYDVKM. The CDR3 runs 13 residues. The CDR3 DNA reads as TGTGCCAGCAGGCTAACAGGGGGGGGCGAGCAGTACTTC. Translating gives CASRLTGGGEQYF.

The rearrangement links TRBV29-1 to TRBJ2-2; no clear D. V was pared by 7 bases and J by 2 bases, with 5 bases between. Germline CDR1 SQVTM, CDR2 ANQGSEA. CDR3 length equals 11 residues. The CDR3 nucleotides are TGCAGCGCCTTAAACACCGGGGAGCTGTTTTTT. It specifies CSALNTGELFF.

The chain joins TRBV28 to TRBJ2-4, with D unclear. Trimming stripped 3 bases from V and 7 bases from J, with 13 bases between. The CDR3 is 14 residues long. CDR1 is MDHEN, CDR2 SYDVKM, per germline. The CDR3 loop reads CASSFGRASNIQYF. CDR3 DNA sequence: TGTGCCAGCAGTTTTGGAAGGGCGTCGAACATTCAGTACTTC. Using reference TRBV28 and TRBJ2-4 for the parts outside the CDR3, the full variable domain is DVKVTQSSRYLVKRTGEKVFLECVQDMDHENMFWYRQDPGLGLRLIYFSYDVKMKEKGDIPEGYSVSREKKERFSLILESASTNQTSMYLCASSFGRASNIQYFGAGTRLSVL.